The rows below give T cell receptor beta chains drawn from one sample of a study of metastatic and nonmetastatic thyroid tumors. TCRdb re-clonotyped the PCR reads through MiXCR. The sample holds tens of thousands of clones, approximately 12% seen once. The specimen sequenced was tumor tissue. The receptor source for this set is a female donor with papillary thyroid cancer or a benign thyroid nodule (not recorded which). Some clones in this sample may be carry-over from other donors' samples. CDR3s include the opening cysteine and the closing phenylalanine or tryptophan. D genes are given only for firm matches. Clone size is shown for a subset of rows, as once, few, many or a class of expanded clone.

v_call	clone_size	d_call	j_call	cdr3_nt	cdr3_aa
TRBV19	many	NA	TRBJ1-2	TGTGCCAGTAGTATAGGGGATGGTGGCTACACCTTC	CASSIGDGGYTF
TRBV5-6	NA	NA	TRBJ1-2	TGTGCCAGCAGCCTGCCGGACATCTCTTCACTGGGGGACTATGGCTACACCTTC	CASSLPDISSLGDYGYTF
TRBV6-5	many	NA	TRBJ1-6	TGTGCCAGCAGCCGTGGGCCGGGACGGCGGTCGGTGGAGTCACCCCTCCACTTT	CASSRGPGRRSVESPLHF
TRBV20-1	many	NA	TRBJ1-5	TGCAGTGCCCGCGTCACGGAAAATCAGCCCCAGCATTTT	CSARVTENQPQHF
TRBV19	many	NA	TRBJ2-1	TGTGCCAGTAGTCGAGGGGGAAACAATGAGCAGTTCTTC	CASSRGGNNEQFF
TRBV10-3	few	NA	TRBJ2-7	TGTGCCATCAGTGACGGGGGGCGATCACCAGGCGAGAAGTACTTC	CAISDGGRSPGEKYF
TRBV7-8	many	NA	TRBJ1-1	TGTGCCAGCAGCTTAGAAGGCCGAGGGGCTGAAGCTTTCTTT	CASSLEGRGAEAFF
TRBV6-1	many	NA	TRBJ2-3	TGTGCCAGCAGTGAAGTCACCCCAGATACGCAGTATTTT	CASSEVTPDTQYF
TRBV6-1	few	NA	TRBJ1-2	TGTGCCAGCATCTTCAGCCCGGGGGGCTCGGAGTATGGCTACACCTTC	CASIFSPGGSEYGYTF
TRBV7-8	many	TRBD1	TRBJ1-2	TGTGCCAGCAGCTTACAGGGGGATGGCTACACCTTC	CASSLQGDGYTF
TRBV20-1	many	NA	TRBJ2-7	TGCAGTGCTTCCCGCGGGCAGCAGTACTTC	CSASRGQQYF
TRBV28	few	NA	TRBJ1-6	TGTTCCAGCCGTCTTGTGACTTATAATTCGCCCCTCCACTTT	CSSRLVTYNSPLHF
TRBV2	few	NA	TRBJ1-1	TGTGCCAGCGATGGCAGTGGTAACACTGAAGCTTTCTTT	CASDGSGNTEAFF
TRBV5-1	many	NA	TRBJ2-1	TGCGCCAGCAGCTTGGTTCCGGTGGGGGACAATGAGCAGTTCTTC	CASSLVPVGDNEQFF
TRBV6-1	many	NA	TRBJ1-2	TGTGCCAGCAGTTCGGCGGAGGCTCTCACCTTC	CASSSAEALTF
TRBV6-5	NA	TRBD1	TRBJ2-2	TGTGCCAGCAGTTATGGACAGGGATCCGGGGAGCTGTTTTTT	CASSYGQGSGELFF
TRBV20-1	NA	NA	TRBJ2-7	TGCAGTGCTACCACCAAGACCTACGAGCAGTACTTC	CSATTKTYEQYF
TRBV20-1	many	NA	TRBJ2-5	TGCAGTGCTAGAGAAGGACTCAAGTCGTATCCCTCATTC	CSAREGLKSYPSF
TRBV7-8	NA	NA	TRBJ2-1	TGTGCCAGCAGCGGACCGAATACCCTTGGGTGGGAAAGCTCCTACAATGAGCAGTTCTTC	CASSGPNTLGWESSYNEQFF
TRBV6-1	many	TRBD1	TRBJ2-1	TGTGCCAGCAGTTTCATACAGGGGCGAGATGAGCAGTTCTTC	CASSFIQGRDEQFF
TRBV9	many	TRBD2	TRBJ2-1	TGTGCCAGCAGCGTAGATCGGCCGGGACTAGCCTACAATGAGCAGTTCTTC	CASSVDRPGLAYNEQFF
TRBV7-9	many	NA	TRBJ2-2	TGTGCCAGCAGCTCCCCAGGGGCAGGGGAGCTGTTTTTT	CASSSPGAGELFF
TRBV5-5	NA	NA	TRBJ2-6	TGTGCCAGCAGCCCAGGACACTCTGGGGCCAACGTCCTGACTTTC	CASSPGHSGANVLTF
TRBV11-2	many	NA	TRBJ1-6	TGTGCCAGCAGCTTGAAAGGGGATTCACCCCTCCACTTT	CASSLKGDSPLHF
TRBV6-1	NA	NA	TRBJ2-7	TGTGTCAGCACCGGCAGCCGCTACGAGCAGTACTTC	CVSTGSRYEQYF
TRBV14	many	TRBD2	TRBJ2-3	TGTGCCAGCAGCCAGACTAGCGGGGTCGCGAGGGCGCAGTATTTT	CASSQTSGVARAQYF
TRBV27	many	NA	TRBJ2-7	TGTGCCAGCAGTTTCGTTCCAGGCGAGCAGTACTTC	CASSFVPGEQYF
TRBV25-1	many	NA	TRBJ1-2	TGTGCCAGCAGGGGGACGACAGGACGCTATGGCTACACCTTC	CASRGTTGRYGYTF
TRBV20-1	many	NA	TRBJ2-5	TGCAGTGCTAGAGAAATGGGCGTTCGGGGGAGCGGTTATGAGACCCAGTACTTC	CSAREMGVRGSGYETQYF
TRBV10-1	many	NA	TRBJ2-7	TGCGCCAGCAGTGAGAGGATAGACGACGAGCAGTACTTC	CASSERIDDEQYF
TRBV5-8	many	TRBD2	TRBJ2-3	TGTGCCAGCAGCAGTCCACTAGCGTCGAGCACAGATACGCAGTATTTT	CASSSPLASSTDTQYF
TRBV2	many	NA	TRBJ2-7	TGTGCCAGCAGTTTTTACGAGCAGTACTTC	CASSFYEQYF
TRBV20-1	many	NA	TRBJ1-6	TGCAGTGCTAGAATCTCGGGAAGCTCCTATAATTCACCCCTCCACTTT	CSARISGSSYNSPLHF
TRBV20-1	many	NA	TRBJ1-4	TGCAGTGCTAGAGACAGGGAGACTAATGAAAAACTGTTTTTT	CSARDRETNEKLFF
TRBV6-1	many	NA	TRBJ1-4	TGTGCCAGCAGTGAAACAGGCCACGGGTATGAAAAACTGTTTTTT	CASSETGHGYEKLFF
TRBV6-1	many	NA	TRBJ2-3	TGTGCCACCAAGGTCGGGACAGATACGCAGTATTTT	CATKVGTDTQYF
TRBV5-6	few	NA	TRBJ2-5	TGTGCCAGCAGCCCGGGGGACCGGGAGACCCAGTACTTC	CASSPGDRETQYF
TRBV28	NA	NA	TRBJ2-7	TGTGCCAGCAGGATAACAGGGCCGCCCTACGAGCAGTACTTC	CASRITGPPYEQYF
TRBV12-3/TRBV12-4	NA	TRBD1	TRBJ2-7	TGTGCCAGCAGGAACAGGGGCAGCGACGAGCAGTACTTC	CASRNRGSDEQYF
TRBV5-1	many	TRBD2	TRBJ2-1	TGCGCCAGCAGCAGGGGACTAGCGGACAATGAGCAGTTCTTC	CASSRGLADNEQFF
TRBV5-4	many	NA	TRBJ2-7	TGTGCCAGCAGCTTGGGGAGGACTACCTCCTACGAGCAGTACTTC	CASSLGRTTSYEQYF
TRBV2	NA	TRBD2	TRBJ2-1	TGTGCCAGCAGACGACTAGAGGGAGGGCCCCATGAGCAGTTCTTC	CASRRLEGGPHEQFF
TRBV6-1	many	NA	TRBJ2-5	TGTGCCAGCAGCGATGGCCGAGGAAAGACCCAGTACTTC	CASSDGRGKTQYF
TRBV27	few	TRBD1	TRBJ1-2	TGTGCCAGCAGCTTTCACAGGGGTACTCCGTTATATGGCTACACCTTC	CASSFHRGTPLYGYTF
TRBV28	many	NA	TRBJ1-4	TGTGCCAGCAGTTTATGGGGCCTCGAAGATGAAAAACTGTTTTTT	CASSLWGLEDEKLFF
TRBV3-1	many	NA	TRBJ1-1	TGTGCCAGCAGCCTCGTGACCGGTACTGAAGCTTTCTTT	CASSLVTGTEAFF
TRBV30	NA	NA	TRBJ2-7	TGTGCCTGGAGTGCCGGAGAGGGAGTGTCGCCTCCGTCCTACGATCAGTACTTC	CAWSAGEGVSPPSYDQYF